The sequence of this TCR beta chain was determined in a study of human T cells and chemical hapten exposure. Looked up from germline, CDR1 is SEHNR and CDR2 is FQNEAQ (reference sequence). Between the trimmed V and J ends, which lost 4 bases and 4 bases, there was a span of 13 bases. The CDR3 totals 14 residues. The time point: patch test 2, 6 weeks after DPC sensitization. As to treatment: therapeutic diphenylcyclopropenone sensitization with weekly scalp DPC. The template was total RNA from unfractionated whole blood. This clonotype was counted ten times or more. Its antigen is undetermined. Study-wide points: The formation of large CDR3 similarity clusters by expanded TCRs significantly exceeded that of controls. TCRs above 1 in 1000 frequency did not change with DPC sensitization.

As originally analysed: Sampled TCR counts reached a median of around 100,000 per sample, with values ranging from roughly 23,224 to 690,600. TCRdb used MiXCR to reprocess the RACE reads, holding one entry per CDR3 protein. V and J calls and clone size were set by TCRdb, not the authors. The table records about 42,000 distinct CDR3 sequences, more than 9% of them present only once. This sequence originates from a woman in her twenties or thirties with alopecia areata. Some clones in this sample may be carry-over from other donors' samples. Sequenced material: whole blood, taken in connection with sensitization to the hapten diphenylcyclopropenone (DPC). The genes are TRBV7-9 and TRBJ1-1; D unresolved. For the CDR3, the DNA is TGTGCCAGCAGCTCGAAAGGGTTTGGCACTGAAGCTTTCTTT. Translating gives CASSSKGFGTEAFF.